These 5 T cell receptor beta chains were sequenced from one sample in a study of long-term antiretroviral therapy in people with HIV. This was the immunoSEQ v3.0 assay at survey level. Assay used: immunoSEQ multiplex PCR; TCRdb lists only in-frame clones, some missing. Of about 24,000 clones listed, roughly 80% were seen once; the top ten hold around 5.4%. Source: unsorted PBMCs, taken 4.4 years after starting antiretroviral therapy. These receptor sequences come from a man aged 30 to 45 with HIV.

Here the CDR3 DNA reads TGTGCCAGCAGCTTGGGGTTATTAGCGGATCTAGCCAAAAACATTCAGTACTTC. Residues: CASSLGLLADLAKNIQYF. The chain is built from TRBV5-6 and TRBJ2-4, with D perhaps TRBD2 (6 bases). Germline V gene data show CDR1 as SGHDT and CDR2 as YYEEEE. The CDR3 is 18 amino acids. V lost 0 bases and J lost 0, with 16 bases in between.

This clone was observed a handful of times. The same CDR3 arises from other DNA sequences in this sample as well. The V and J genes are TRBV7-9 and TRBJ1-1; possible D gene TRBD1, 6 bases. CDR3 length: 13 residues. Germline values: CDR1 SEHNR, CDR2 FQNEAQ (reference sequence). Trimming cost V 5 bases and J 1 base, with 8 bases left between them. The CDR3 reads CASSPTGNTEAFF. CDR3 nucleotide sequence: TGTGCCAGCAGCCCGACAGGGAACACTGAAGCTTTCTTT. Full variable domain (remainder filled in from reference TRBV7-9 and TRBJ1-1): DTGVSQNPRHKITKRGQNVTFRCDPISEHNRLYWYRQTLGQGPEFLTYFQNEAQLEKSRLLSDRFSAERPKGSFSTLEIQRTEQGDSAMYLCASSPTGNTEAFFGQGTRLTVV.

The table lists this clone with a few counts. The chain carries TRBV6-5 and TRBJ1-6; maybe TRBD1 (5 bases). Trimming shortened V by 6 bases and J by 9 bases, and 15 bases separated the two germline ends. The CDR3 sequence is 14 residues long. The germline gives CDR1 MNHEY, CDR2 SVGAGI. The CDR3 loop reads CASSRTGRRSPLHF. CDR3 DNA: TGTGCCAGCAGCCGTACAGGTAGACGTTCACCCCTCCACTTT.

The chain has TRBV18 and TRBJ2-2; 8 nucleotides align to TRBD2. The germline V gene has CDR1 KGHSH and CDR2 LQKENI. The CDR3 extends over 16 amino acids. V shed 5 bases and J 1 base; nucleotides not matched to a gene: 6. In DNA, the CDR3 is TGTGCCAGCTCATCCTTTAGCGGGGAGAACACCGGGGAGCTGTTTTTT. This translates into CASSSFSGENTGELFF.

The V call is TRBV27, the J call TRBJ1-1, with D maybe TRBD1 (6 bases). Trimming removed 3 bases from V and 5 bases from J, with 16 bases in between. CDR1 is MNHEY and CDR2 is SMNVEV in the germline V gene (reference sequence). This CDR3 comprises 15 residues. The CDR3 coding sequence is TGTGCCAGCAGTTTGGTAGGGGGGATGAGAACTGAAGCTTTCTTT. This gives the protein CASSLVGGMRTEAFF.